This T cell receptor (beta chain) was identified in a study of CD8+CD57+ T cells in acquired aplastic anemia. Study details: Roughly 3.1 ug was the average amount of DNA from sorted CD4+ and CD8+ cells. Study outcomes and limitations: Between patients and controls, CD8+ Simpson's diversity did not vary significantly. Sharing between patients and controls was observed for twenty-nine CD8+ CDR3 sequences.

By flow cytometry, patients selected for sequencing had shown an expansion of CD8+CD57+ cells. Patients had not yet gotten any therapy when their blood was taken for sampling. V lost 1 base, J lost 7 bases, and 8 bases lay in between. CDR3 length equals 13 residues. In this sample, this clonotype turned up many times. As yet, its antigen is unknown. Profiles of TCR beta VDJ and CDR3 were generated from a genomic DNA template. TCRdb redid the calling of the reads with MiXCR, one entry per CDR3 protein. The sample has hundreds of thousands of distinct CDR3 sequences; around a third are singletons. This TCR was sampled from a human donor with aplastic anemia. The sequencing sample was made of sorted CD4+, CD8+, or CD8+CD57+ T cells (not recorded which) from PBMCs. This sequence joins TRBV12-3 or TRBV12-4 and TRBJ1-5; D is unresolved. As DNA, the CDR3 is TGTGCCAGCAGTTTAGATCTGCGACAGCCCCAGCATTTT. Encoded protein: CASSLDLRQPQHF.